The source of this T cell receptor beta chain is a study of molecular identifiers for immune sequencing clone quantification. This clonotype was found many times. The antigen is unknown. From the PCR reads, TCRdb called clonotypes with MiXCR, one entry per CDR3 protein. This sample has over 600,000 distinct CDR3 sequences, with about 20% found just once. With RNA at 10%, 30% or 50%, naive CD8 libraries came from approximately 22,000 to 940,000 sorted cells. The CD8+CD4-CCR7+CD45RA+ phenotype defined the sorted naive CD8 T cells. Study-level points and caveats: Spiked Jurkat TCR RNA originating from one cell could reportedly be identified amid one million naive cells. Over 97% of effector molecules, yet under 1% of naive-cell molecules, were held by clones above 20 RNA copies.

This TCR was sampled from a human donor in good health. Some libraries in this study had Jurkat cell RNA spiked in. The sequencing input was naive CD8+ T cells from blood, with Jurkat cell RNA spiked in. As to subset: FACS-sorted CD8+CD4-CCR7+CD45RA+ naive T cells.

This chain's CDR3 is CASSLGPRAANTEAFF. DNA of the CDR3: TGTGCCAGCAGCTTAGGGCCCAGGGCGGCTAACACTGAAGCTTTCTTT. The chain uses TRBV7-9 and TRBJ1-1; D is possibly TRBD1 (5 bases). The germline V and J ends were trimmed by 1 base and 2 bases, with 14 bases remaining between them. CDR3 size: 16 residues. Germline V gives CDR1 SEHNR, CDR2 FQNEAQ (reference sequence).